This T cell receptor beta chain emerged from a study of T cells after yellow fever vaccination. In TCRdb, the 5' RACE reads were re-called with MiXCR into one record per CDR3 protein. Here the sample spans approximately 610,000 distinct CDR3 sequences, roughly a sixth being singletons. The CDR3 totals 15 residues. Trimming pared 6 bases from V and 2 bases from J, leaving 15 bases between. CDR1 is MNHEY, CDR2 SVGEGT, per germline. This clonotype was observed a handful of times. Sequenced material: PBMCs, taken less than 6 days after the first yellow fever vaccination. This receptor was identified in a man aged 18 to 35 who received the YFV17D yellow fever vaccine. This chain uses TRBV6-2 or TRBV6-3 with TRBJ2-3; no reliable D call. Written as DNA, the CDR3 is TGTGCCAGCAGCTCCATGCTCACGAACACAGATACGCAGTATTTT. Protein: CASSSMLTNTDTQYF.